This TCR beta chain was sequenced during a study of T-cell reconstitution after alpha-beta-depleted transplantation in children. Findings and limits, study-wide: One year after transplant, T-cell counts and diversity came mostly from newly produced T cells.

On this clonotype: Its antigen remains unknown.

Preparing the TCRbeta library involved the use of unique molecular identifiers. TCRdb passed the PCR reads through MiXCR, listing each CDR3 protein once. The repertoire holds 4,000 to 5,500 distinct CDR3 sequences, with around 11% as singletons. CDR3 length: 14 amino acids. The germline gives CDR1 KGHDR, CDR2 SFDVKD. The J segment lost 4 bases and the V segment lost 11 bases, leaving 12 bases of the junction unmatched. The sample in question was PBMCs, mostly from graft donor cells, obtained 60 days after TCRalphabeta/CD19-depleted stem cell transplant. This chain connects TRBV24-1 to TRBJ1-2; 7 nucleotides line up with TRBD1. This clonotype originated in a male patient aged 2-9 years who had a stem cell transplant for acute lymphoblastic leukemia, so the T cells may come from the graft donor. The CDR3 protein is CAMGSRAGGYGYTF. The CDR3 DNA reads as TGTGCCATGGGCTCCAGGGCAGGGGGCTATGGCTACACCTTC.